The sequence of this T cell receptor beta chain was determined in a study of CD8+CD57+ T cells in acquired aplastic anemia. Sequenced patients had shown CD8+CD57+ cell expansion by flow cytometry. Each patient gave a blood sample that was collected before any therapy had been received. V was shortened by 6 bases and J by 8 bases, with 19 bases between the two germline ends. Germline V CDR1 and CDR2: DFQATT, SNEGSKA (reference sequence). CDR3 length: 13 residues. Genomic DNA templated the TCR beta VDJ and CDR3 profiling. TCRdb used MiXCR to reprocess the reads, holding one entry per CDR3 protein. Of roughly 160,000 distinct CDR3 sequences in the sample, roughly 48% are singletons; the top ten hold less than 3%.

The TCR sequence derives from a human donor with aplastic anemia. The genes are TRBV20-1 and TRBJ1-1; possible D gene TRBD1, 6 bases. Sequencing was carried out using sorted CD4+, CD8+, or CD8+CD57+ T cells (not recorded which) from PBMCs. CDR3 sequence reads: CSANGQLEKEAFF. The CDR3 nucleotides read TGCAGTGCCAACGGACAGCTCGAAAAAGAAGCTTTCTTT.